The T cell receptor beta chain under discussion was sequenced for a study of cytomegalovirus exposure and HLA in healthy donors. Overall study results and limits: V segments that were indistinguishable, TRBV6-2 and TRBV6-3 among them, were omitted from analysis. A later analysis reportedly found fewer N-insertions in an Asian-associated ancestry cluster than the approximately 700-donor mean.

Researchers ran the PCR with 60 Vbeta and 13 Jbeta primers. Sequencing was performed with immunoSEQ multiplex PCR; in TCRdb, only in-frame clones are kept and a portion is missing. This table holds over 100,000 clones, about 81% found once. V shed 2 bases and J 3 bases; nucleotides not matched to a gene: 12. CDR1 LGHNA and CDR2 YNFKEQ come from the germline V gene. The CDR3 contains 17 residues. Regarding this clone: Its specificity is not known. Other DNA sequences in this sample translate to the same CDR3.

This receptor was identified in a woman in her forties or fifties in good health and CMV-seropositive. V and J are TRBV4-2 and TRBJ2-7, with 8 bases fitting TRBD2. What was sequenced was PBMCs. The CDR3 sequence: CASSQMNPSSGSYEQYF. The CDR3 nucleotides are TGTGCCAGCAGCCAAATGAATCCCTCGAGCGGGAGCTACGAGCAGTACTTC.